This T cell receptor beta chain was profiled in a study of T cell repertoires in cytomegalovirus infection. About the study: CMV infection plus the matching HLA type was flagged by public TCR beta signatures. Study-wide results and limits: Public TCR beta family frequency separated CMV-and-HLA carriers, including in an independent cohort. Dominant in the ex vivo response were TCR beta clonotypes restricted by HLA-C and specific for CMV.

As regards this clonotype: Its antigen is as yet unknown. Its ends do not fully match the called genes, so a read error is possible.

This CDR3 has 13 amino acids. Germline CDR1 and CDR2: SGHVS and FNYEAQ. A single record per CDR3 protein comes from TCRdb applying MiXCR to the reads. The repertoire holds 650,000 to 900,000 distinct CDR3 sequences, approximately 30% seen once, with 9.5% to 15% in the top ten. This clonotype was obtained from a human donor in good health (CMV status not recorded). Some clones in this sample may be carry-over from other donors' samples. This rearrangement joins TRBV7-6 to TRBJ2-1; 9 nucleotides line up with TRBD2. Specimen: cultured CD8+ T cells from PBMCs, collected from culture after CMV antigen stimulation. CDR3: CASSLAGTSEQFF. The CDR3 coding sequence is TGTGCTAGCAGCTTAGCTGGGACTAGCGAGCAGTTCTTC.